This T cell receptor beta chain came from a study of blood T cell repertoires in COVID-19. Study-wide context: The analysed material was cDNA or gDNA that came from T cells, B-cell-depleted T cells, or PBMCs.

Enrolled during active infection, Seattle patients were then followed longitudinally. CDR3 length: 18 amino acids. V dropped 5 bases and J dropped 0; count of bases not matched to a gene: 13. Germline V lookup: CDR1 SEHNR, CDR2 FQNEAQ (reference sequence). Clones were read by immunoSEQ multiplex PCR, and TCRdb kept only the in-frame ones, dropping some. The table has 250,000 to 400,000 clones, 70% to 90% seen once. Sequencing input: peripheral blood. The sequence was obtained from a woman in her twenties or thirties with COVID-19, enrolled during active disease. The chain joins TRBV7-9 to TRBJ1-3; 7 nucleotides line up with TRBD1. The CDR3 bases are TGTGCCAGCAGCATCCCCAACCCCCCAGGGGGCTCTGGAAACACCATATATTTT. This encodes CASSIPNPPGGSGNTIYF.